This T cell receptor (beta chain) was recovered during a study of blood T cell repertoires in COVID-19. Study in general: Acute-phase and convalescent COVID-19 samples originated in the United States, Italy and Spain. PBMCs, B-cell-depleted T cells, or T cells were the source of the cDNA or gDNA that made up the material.

Original handling: Amplification of reference gene primers provided the estimated nucleated cell counts. Libraries were prepared by immunoSEQ multiplex PCR; TCRdb keeps only in-frame clonotypes and omits some of them. For V, J and clone size, that table is used; D and trimming come from the DNA. The sample lists roughly 80,000 clones, 88% occurring once. Germline values: CDR1 SGDLS, CDR2 YYNGEE. The V and J ends lost 4 bases and 4 bases respectively, with 8 bases between them. CDR3 length: 13 residues. This rearrangement joins TRBV9 to TRBJ2-2; D not certain. The source material was peripheral blood. The sequence was obtained from a human donor in a cohort sampled during active COVID-19. The CDR3 region is CASSLTRTGELFF. CDR3 coding DNA: TGTGCCAGCAGCCTAACGCGCACCGGGGAGCTGTTTTTT.